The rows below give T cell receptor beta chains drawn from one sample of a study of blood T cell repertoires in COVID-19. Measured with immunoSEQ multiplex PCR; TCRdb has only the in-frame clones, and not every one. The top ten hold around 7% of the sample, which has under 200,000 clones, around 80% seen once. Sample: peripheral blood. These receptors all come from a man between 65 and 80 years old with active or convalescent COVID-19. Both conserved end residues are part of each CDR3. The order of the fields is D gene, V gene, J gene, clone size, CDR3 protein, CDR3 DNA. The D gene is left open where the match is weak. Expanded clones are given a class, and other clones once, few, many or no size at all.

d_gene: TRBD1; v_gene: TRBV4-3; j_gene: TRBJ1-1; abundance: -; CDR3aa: CASSLDRDSGTEAFF; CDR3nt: TGCGCCAGCAGCTTGGACCGGGACAGTGGCACTGAAGCTTTCTTT
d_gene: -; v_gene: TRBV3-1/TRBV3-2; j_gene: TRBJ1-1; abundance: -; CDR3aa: CASSQGGPRVNTEAFF; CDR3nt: TGTGCCAGCAGCCAAGGGGGCCCCCGTGTCAACACTGAAGCTTTCTTT
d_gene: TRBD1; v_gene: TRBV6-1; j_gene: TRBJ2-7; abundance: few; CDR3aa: CASSAILDRRAYEQYF; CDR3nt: TGTGCCAGCAGTGCTATATTGGACAGGCGAGCCTACGAGCAGTACTTC
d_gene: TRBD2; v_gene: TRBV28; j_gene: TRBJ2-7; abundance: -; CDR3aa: CASRAILASEQYF; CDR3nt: TGTGCCAGCAGAGCGATACTAGCGAGCGAGCAGTACTTC
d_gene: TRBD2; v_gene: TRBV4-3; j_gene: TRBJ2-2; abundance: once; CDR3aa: CASSQVLAGGPDTGELFF; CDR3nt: TGCGCCAGCAGCCAAGTGCTAGCGGGGGGGCCGGACACCGGGGAGCTGTTTTTT
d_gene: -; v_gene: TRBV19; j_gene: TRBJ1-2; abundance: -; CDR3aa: CASRSSSDYGYTF; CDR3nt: TGTGCCAGTAGGTCGAGTTCTGACTATGGCTACACCTTC
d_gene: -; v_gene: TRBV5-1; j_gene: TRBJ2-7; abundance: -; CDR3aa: CASSPDSVSGYEQYF; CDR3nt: TGCGCCAGCAGCCCCGACAGCGTTTCGGGTTACGAGCAGTACTTC
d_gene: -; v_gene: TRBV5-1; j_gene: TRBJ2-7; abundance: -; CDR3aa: CASTYLATKGEQYF; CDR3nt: TGCGCCAGCACCTATTTAGCGACGAAGGGTGAGCAGTACTTC
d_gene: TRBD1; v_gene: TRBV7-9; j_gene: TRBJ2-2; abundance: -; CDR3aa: CASSRTGGNTGELFF; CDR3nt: TGTGCCAGCAGTCGGACAGGGGGAAACACCGGGGAGCTGTTTTTT
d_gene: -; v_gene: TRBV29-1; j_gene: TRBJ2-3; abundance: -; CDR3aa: CSTSEGVADTQYF; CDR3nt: TGCAGCACCTCCGAGGGTGTAGCAGATACGCAGTATTTT
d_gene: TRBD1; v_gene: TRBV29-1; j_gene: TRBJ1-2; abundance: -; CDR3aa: CSVGRTGVGSMDGYTF; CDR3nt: TGCAGCGTTGGTAGGACAGGGGTCGGATCAATGGATGGCTACACCTTC
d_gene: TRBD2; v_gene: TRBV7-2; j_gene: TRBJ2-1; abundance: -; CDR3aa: CASSRTSGRGYEEQFF; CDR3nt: TGTGCCAGCAGTAGGACGAGCGGGAGGGGGTACGAGGAGCAGTTCTTC
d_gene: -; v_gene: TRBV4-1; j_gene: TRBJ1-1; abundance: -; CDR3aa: CASSQGDRENTEAFF; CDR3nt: TGCGCCAGCAGCCAAGGAGATCGAGAGAACACTGAAGCTTTCTTT
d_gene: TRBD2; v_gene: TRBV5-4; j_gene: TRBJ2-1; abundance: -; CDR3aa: CASSLATSGYNEQFF; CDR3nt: TGTGCCAGCAGCTTGGCGACTAGCGGCTACAATGAGCAGTTCTTC
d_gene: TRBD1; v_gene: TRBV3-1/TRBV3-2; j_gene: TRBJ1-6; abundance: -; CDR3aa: CASSQPDRGSSPLHF; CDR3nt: TGTGCCAGCAGCCAACCCGACAGGGGGAGTTCACCCCTCCACTTT
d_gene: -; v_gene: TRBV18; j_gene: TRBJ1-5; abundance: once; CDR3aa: CASSPGQLRSNQPQHF; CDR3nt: TGTGCCAGCTCACCCGGACAGCTTCGGAGCAATCAGCCCCAGCATTTT
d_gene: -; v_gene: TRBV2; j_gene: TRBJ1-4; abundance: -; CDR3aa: CASSGLGGSNEKLFF; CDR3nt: TGTGCCAGCAGTGGGCTGGGGGGATCTAATGAAAAACTGTTTTTT
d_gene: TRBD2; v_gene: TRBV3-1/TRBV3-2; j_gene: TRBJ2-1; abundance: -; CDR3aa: CASSQPGLGANEQFF; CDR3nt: TGTGCCAGCAGCCAGCCCGGACTAGGGGCTAATGAGCAGTTCTTC
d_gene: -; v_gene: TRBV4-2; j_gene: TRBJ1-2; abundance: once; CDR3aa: CASSQDRQDDYGYTF; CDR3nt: TGTGCCAGCAGCCAAGATCGACAGGACGATTATGGCTACACCTTC
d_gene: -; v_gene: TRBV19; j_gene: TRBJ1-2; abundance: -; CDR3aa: CASRAKGDGGYTF; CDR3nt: TGTGCCAGTAGGGCCAAGGGGGATGGGGGCTACACCTTC
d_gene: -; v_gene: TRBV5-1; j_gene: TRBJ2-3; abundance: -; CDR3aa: CASSFYGGNTDTQYF; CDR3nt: TGCGCCAGCAGCTTTTACGGGGGTAACACAGATACGCAGTATTTT
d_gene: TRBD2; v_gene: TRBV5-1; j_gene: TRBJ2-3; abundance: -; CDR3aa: CASSLDGTSGSWADTQYF; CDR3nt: TGCGCCAGCAGCTTGGATGGGACTAGCGGGAGTTGGGCAGATACGCAGTATTTT
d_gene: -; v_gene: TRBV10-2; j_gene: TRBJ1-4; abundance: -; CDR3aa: CASGGGGTNEKLFF; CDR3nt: TGCGCCAGCGGGGGGGGAGGGACTAATGAAAAACTGTTTTTT
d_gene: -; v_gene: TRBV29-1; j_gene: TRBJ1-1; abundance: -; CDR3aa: CSVTLRQDTEAFF; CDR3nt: TGCAGCGTTACCCTCAGACAGGACACTGAAGCTTTCTTT
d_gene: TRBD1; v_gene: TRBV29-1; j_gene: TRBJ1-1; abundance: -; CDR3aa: CSVDRGRGTEAFF; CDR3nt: TGCAGCGTGGACAGGGGGCGCGGGACTGAAGCTTTCTTT
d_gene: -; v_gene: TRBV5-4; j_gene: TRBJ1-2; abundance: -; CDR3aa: CASSLDSNYGYTF; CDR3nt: TGTGCCAGCAGCTTGGACAGTAACTATGGCTACACCTTC
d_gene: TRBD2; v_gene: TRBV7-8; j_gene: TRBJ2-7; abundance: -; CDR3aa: CASRKGGLAGVYEQYF; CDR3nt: TGTGCCAGCAGAAAAGGGGGACTAGCGGGAGTCTACGAGCAGTACTTC
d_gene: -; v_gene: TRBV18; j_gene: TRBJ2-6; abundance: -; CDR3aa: CASSRDSSGANVLTF; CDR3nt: TGTGCCAGCTCACGAGACAGCTCTGGGGCCAACGTCCTGACTTTC
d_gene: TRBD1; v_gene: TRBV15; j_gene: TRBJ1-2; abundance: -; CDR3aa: CATSRDRTGIYGYTF; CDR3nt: TGTGCCACCAGCAGAGATAGGACAGGGATCTATGGCTACACCTTC
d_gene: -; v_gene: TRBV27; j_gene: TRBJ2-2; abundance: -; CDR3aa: CASRRTNRRTGELFF; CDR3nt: TGTGCCAGCAGAAGGACTAATCGGAGGACCGGGGAGCTGTTTTTT
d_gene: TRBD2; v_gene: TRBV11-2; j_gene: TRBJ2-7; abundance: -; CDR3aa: CASSVVSSGSYEQYF; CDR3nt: TGTGCCAGCAGCGTAGTGTCTAGCGGGAGTTACGAGCAGTACTTC
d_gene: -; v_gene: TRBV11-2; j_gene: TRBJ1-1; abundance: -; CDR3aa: CASSIQVSSEAFF; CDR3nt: TGTGCCAGCAGCATCCAGGTCTCGTCTGAAGCTTTCTTT
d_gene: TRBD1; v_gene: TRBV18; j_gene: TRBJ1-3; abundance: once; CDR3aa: CASSPRTGAYSGNTIYF; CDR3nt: TGTGCCAGCTCACCACGGACAGGGGCTTACTCTGGAAACACCATATATTTT
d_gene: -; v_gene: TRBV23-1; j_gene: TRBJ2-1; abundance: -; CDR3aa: CASSPGGQPYNEQFF; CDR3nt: TGCGCCAGCAGCCCAGGGGGGCAGCCCTACAATGAGCAGTTCTTC
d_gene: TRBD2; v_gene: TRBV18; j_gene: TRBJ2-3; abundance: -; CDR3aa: CASSPDSGRATDTQYF; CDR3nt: TGTGCCAGCTCACCAGATAGCGGGAGGGCAACAGATACGCAGTATTTT
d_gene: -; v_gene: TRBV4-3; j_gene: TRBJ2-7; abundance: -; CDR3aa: CASSQDRGRWGETYEQYF; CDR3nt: TGCGCCAGCAGCCAAGATCGTGGCAGGTGGGGGGAAACCTACGAGCAGTACTTC
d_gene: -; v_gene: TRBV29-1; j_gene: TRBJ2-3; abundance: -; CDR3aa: CSVGGGADTQYF; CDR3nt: TGCAGCGTTGGAGGGGGGGCAGATACGCAGTATTTT
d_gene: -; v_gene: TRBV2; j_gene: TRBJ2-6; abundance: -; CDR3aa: CASVTAGRGANVLTF; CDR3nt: TGTGCCAGCGTTACGGCAGGGCGAGGGGCCAACGTCCTGACTTTC
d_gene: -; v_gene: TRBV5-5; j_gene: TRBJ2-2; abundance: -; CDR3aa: CASSLQFRGRITGELFF; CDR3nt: TGTGCCAGCAGCTTACAATTCAGGGGAAGGATCACCGGGGAGCTGTTTTTT
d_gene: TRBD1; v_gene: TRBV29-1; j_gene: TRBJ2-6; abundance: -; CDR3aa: CSVDRGSGANVLTF; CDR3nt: TGCAGCGTCGACAGGGGCTCTGGGGCCAACGTCCTGACTTTC
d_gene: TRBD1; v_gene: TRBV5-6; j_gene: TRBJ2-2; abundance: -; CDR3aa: CASSVRGQGPGELFF; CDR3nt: TGTGCCAGCAGCGTACGGGGACAGGGGCCCGGGGAGCTGTTTTTT
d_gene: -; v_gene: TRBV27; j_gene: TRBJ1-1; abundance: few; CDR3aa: CASSLAGWDTEAFF; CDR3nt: TGTGCCAGCAGTTTAGCAGGGTGGGACACTGAAGCTTTCTTT